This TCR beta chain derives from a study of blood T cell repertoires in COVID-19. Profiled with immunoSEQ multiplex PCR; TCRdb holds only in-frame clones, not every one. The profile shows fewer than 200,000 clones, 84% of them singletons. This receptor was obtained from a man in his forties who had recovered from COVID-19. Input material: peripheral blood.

CDR3 sequence reads: CAISGQGETQYF. CDR3 bases: TGTGCCATCAGTGGTCAGGGAGAGACCCAGTACTTC. The genes are TRBV10-3 and TRBJ2-5; perhaps TRBD1 as D (5 bases). Looked up from germline, CDR1 is ENHRY and CDR2 is SYGVKD. CDR3 length: 12 residues. The V end was cut by 4 bases, the J end by 4 bases, with 7 bases between.